The next 27 T cell receptor beta chains were all read from a single sample in a study of blood T cells in healthy people across ages. Alongside a J-beta primer mix, a sample-barcoded 5' primer served in a second PCR lasting about 6 to 12 cycles. TCRdb redid the calling of the 5' RACE reads with MiXCR, one entry per CDR3 protein. The sample shows 550,000 to 750,000 distinct CDR3 sequences, over 20% of them seen only once. Sequencing was performed on blood. The source is a man in his 70s in good health.

This clonotype has just a few counts. The chain is built from TRBV2 and TRBJ2-7; tentative D call: TRBD2 (6 bases). The CDR3 is 15 amino acids. Per the germline V gene, CDR1 is SNHLY and CDR2 is FYNNEI. Trimming removed 2 bases from V and 6 bases from J, with 17 bases in between. CDR3 DNA: TGTGCCAGCAGTGAAAGAGGAGGGCCACCTGGCGAGCAGTACTTC. Translated: CASSERGGPPGEQYF.

The chain is built from TRBV10-3 and TRBJ1-2; TRBD1 aligns across 10 bases. Per the germline V gene, CDR1 is ENHRY and CDR2 is SYGVKD. The length of the CDR3 is 12 residues. V lost 6 bases and J lost 7; bases outside the gene matches: 2. The CDR3 here is CAIRDRGLGYTF. The CDR3 coding sequence is TGTGCCATCAGAGACAGGGGGCTTGGCTACACCTTC.

In the case of this clonotype: The junction and the germline gene differ at one end; a read error may be behind it. The V call is TRBV7-7, the J call TRBJ2-3; the D is unclear. Germline-derived CDR1 and CDR2 are SSHAT and FNYEAQ (reference sequence). The CDR3 consists of 13 residues. CDR3 DNA: TGTGCTAGCAGCTTATCGCACACAGATACGCAGTATTTT. The encoded protein is CASSLSHTDTQYF.

The V and J genes are TRBV16 and TRBJ2-4; 9 bases are a match to TRBD1. The CDR3 length is 15 residues. V was clipped by 4 bases and J by 7 bases; unmatched bases: 8. Germline V gene data show CDR1 as KGHSY and CDR2 as FQNENV. CDR3 amino acids: CASSRDRGDANIQYF. Here the CDR3 DNA reads TGTGCCAGCAGCCGTGACAGGGGGGACGCCAACATTCAGTACTTC.

The sample holds one count of this clonotype. The chain links TRBV7-3 to TRBJ1-2; D may be TRBD1 (5 bases). V was clipped by 5 bases and J by 4 bases, with 20 bases between them. From germline, CDR1 is SGHTA and CDR2 FQGTGA. This CDR3 spans 16 amino acids. Written as DNA, the CDR3 is TGTGCCAGCAGCCAAGGCTCCGGGGGATCTCGCTATGGCTACACCTTC. Translation: CASSQGSGGSRYGYTF.

This sequence joins TRBV28 and TRBJ2-7; weak D call: TRBD2 (5 bases). This CDR3 comprises 12 residues. The germline gives CDR1 MDHEN, CDR2 SYDVKM. Trimming removed 3 bases at V and 6 bases at J, with 9 bases between. CDR3 in amino acids: CASSFARVEQYF. The CDR3 bases are TGTGCCAGCAGTTTCGCGAGGGTCGAGCAGTACTTC.

The CDR3 sequence is CASSGTGQFF. The CDR3 DNA sequence: TGTGCCAGCAGTGGGACTGGACAGTTCTTC. The chain recombines TRBV12-3 or TRBV12-4 with TRBJ2-5, with D possibly TRBD2 on 6 matching bases. Judging by the DNA end, TRBJ2-1 fits better; the J call may be wrong. This CDR3 spans 10 amino acids.

The chain's CDR3 is CASSFRTSASRPVDEQFF. CDR3 bases: TGTGCCAGCAGCTTTAGGACTAGCGCTTCCCGGCCAGTGGATGAGCAGTTCTTC. The gene calls are TRBV5-6 and TRBJ2-5, with 9 bases aligning to TRBD2. With the DNA end fitting TRBJ2-1 better, the J assignment may be wrong. Looked up from germline, CDR1 is SGHDT and CDR2 is YYEEEE. The CDR3 is 18 residues long.

This clonotype has a count of ten or more. This chain joins TRBV10-3 and TRBJ2-7, with 14 nucleotides matching TRBD2. Germline values: CDR1 ENHRY, CDR2 SYGVKD. Losses at the gene ends were 10 bases for V and 9 bases for J; bases not matched to a gene: 17. This CDR3 comprises 16 residues. CDR3 protein: CATSGTSGRGPIGQYF. Here the CDR3 DNA reads TGTGCCACCTCCGGGACTAGCGGGAGAGGGCCCATCGGGCAGTACTTC.

This chain connects TRBV12-3 or TRBV12-4 to TRBJ1-1; maybe TRBD1 (5 bases). V lost 5 bases and J 4 bases, leaving 11 bases between the germline ends. There are 13 residues in the CDR3. The CDR3 is CASSKGAGTEAFF. In DNA form, the CDR3 reads TGTGCCAGCAGTAAAGGGGCTGGCACTGAAGCTTTCTTT.

This sequence joins TRBV3-1 and TRBJ2-1; no firm D call. This CDR3 spans 14 amino acids. The germline CDR1 and CDR2 sequences are LGHDT and YNNKEL (reference sequence). Between the trimmed V and J ends, which lost 0 bases and 10 bases, there was a span of 13 bases. The DNA for the CDR3 is TGTGCCAGCAGCCAAGATGCGCTCCAGCGCGAGCAGTTCTTC. As protein: CASSQDALQREQFF.

The V and J genes are TRBV4-2 and TRBJ2-7; D is unclear. Trimming took off 0 bases at V and 2 bases at J, with 11 bases between the two ends. The CDR3 loop spans 15 amino acids. CDR1 is LGHNA and CDR2 is YNFKEQ in the germline V gene. The CDR3 region has the DNA TGTGCCAGCAGCCAAGATACGGCTACTACCTACGAGCAGTACTTC. Amino acid sequence: CASSQDTATTYEQYF.

The chain has TRBV20-1 and TRBJ2-7; 8 bases agree with TRBD1. V dropped 3 bases and J dropped 3; count of bases not matched to a gene: 1. The germline V gene has CDR1 DFQATT and CDR2 SNEGSKA (reference sequence). The CDR3 extends over 12 amino acids. The DNA for the CDR3 is TGCAGTGCTAGCACAGGGGGCTACGAGCAGTACTTC. It translates to CSASTGGYEQYF.

With respect to this clonotype: Sequence at one end of the junction differs from germline and may be a read error. The chain employs TRBV24-1 and TRBJ2-1; a weak D match, TRBD1 (5 bases). Germline V gene lookup returns CDR1 KGHDR and CDR2 SFDVKD. The CDR3 is made up of 13 amino acids. DNA of the CDR3: TGTGCCACCAGTGATTTGGCAGGGCCTGAGCGGTTCTTC. Translation gives CATSDLAGPERFF.

The rearrangement links TRBV6-1 to TRBJ2-5; 9 bases are shared with TRBD1. The CDR3 is made up of 13 amino acids. Losses at the gene ends were 5 bases for V and 5 bases for J; bases not matched to a gene: 3. CDR1 and CDR2 from the germline V gene are MNHNS and SASEGT. The CDR3 coding sequence is TGTGCCAGCAGTAACAGGGGGCTCGAGACCCAGTACTTC. It encodes CASSNRGLETQYF.

The chain employs TRBV20-1 and TRBJ1-5, with D tentatively TRBD1 (6 bases). Trimming left V 6 bases short and J 6 bases short, with 15 bases between. The CDR3 runs 13 residues. Germline V gene lookup returns CDR1 DFQATT and CDR2 SNEGSKA (reference sequence). The DNA for the CDR3 is TGCAGTGCCACTCCTACAGGGCCTCAGCCCCAGCATTTT. Translation: CSATPTGPQPQHF.

The V gene is TRBV20-1, the J gene TRBJ2-5; D is ambiguous. This CDR3 region has 14 residues. The V gene lost 0 bases and the J gene lost 6 bases, with 14 bases spanning the gap. Per the germline V gene, CDR1 is DFQATT and CDR2 is SNEGSKA (reference sequence). The CDR3 sequence: CSARDLRSVKTQYF. DNA of the CDR3: TGCAGTGCTAGAGATCTTCGGAGTGTAAAGACCCAGTACTTC.

This clonotype was picked up many times. The chain couples TRBV28 to TRBJ2-5; no clear D. Trimming shortened V by 4 bases and J by 1 base, and 4 bases separated the two germline ends. Germline lookup yields CDR1 MDHEN and CDR2 SYDVKM. The CDR3 is 12 amino acids. In nucleotides, the CDR3 is TGTGCCAGCAGTTCAATCCAAGAGACCCAGTACTTC. Translation gives CASSSIQETQYF.

This clonotype was seen at least ten times. This may be a read error: a much more frequent sequence differs by one nucleotide. The genes are TRBV12-3 or TRBV12-4 and TRBJ2-5; 8 bases agree with TRBD1. The CDR3 has 14 amino acids. V lost 7 bases to trimming and J lost 3 bases; unmatched junction nucleotides: 7. The CDR3 coding sequence is TGTGCCAGCACCGCCTTGGACAGGGAAGAGACCCAGTACTTC. This codes for CASTALDREETQYF.

In its sample, this clonotype was seen a few times. This rearrangement joins TRBV20-1 to TRBJ2-1, with D perhaps TRBD1 or TRBD2 (5 bases each). The germline V and J ends were trimmed by 2 bases and 1 base, with 9 bases remaining between them. Germline V CDR1 and CDR2: DFQATT, SNEGSKA (reference sequence). The CDR3 length is 14 residues. The CDR3 is CSARSGPSYNEQFF. In nucleotides, the CDR3 is TGCAGTGCTAGATCGGGACCGTCCTACAATGAGCAGTTCTTC.

This clonotype has just a few counts. The CDR3 DNA follows: TGTGCCATCAGTGAGGGCCAGGGGGTAACAGATACGCAGTATTTT. Amino acids: CAISEGQGVTDTQYF. This chain uses TRBV10-3 with TRBJ2-3; TRBD1 matches 7 bases. The trim removed 2 bases at V and 3 bases at J, leaving 5 bases unmatched. The germline gives CDR1 ENHRY, CDR2 SYGVKD. CDR3 length: 15 amino acids.

The chain is built from TRBV7-8 and TRBJ1-4; 7 bases are a match to TRBD1. Trimming cost V 0 bases and J 0 bases; bases outside gene matches: 7. The CDR3 runs to 18 residues. Germline CDR1 reads SGHVS; CDR2 reads FQNEAQ. This CDR3 reads CASSLAEGRGTTNEKLFF. The CDR3 coding sequence is TGTGCCAGCAGCTTAGCGGAGGGCAGGGGGACAACTAATGAAAAACTGTTTTTT. The complete variable domain, with remaining parts taken from reference TRBV7-8 and TRBJ1-4, reads GAGVSQSPRYKVAKRGQDVALRCDPISGHVSLFWYQQALGQGPEFLTYFQNEAQLDKSGLPSDRFFAERPEGSVSTLKIQRTQQEDSAVYLCASSLAEGRGTTNEKLFFGSGTQLSVL.

The chain recombines TRBV29-1 with TRBJ1-2; D gene ambiguous. The germline V gene encodes CDR1 SQVTM and CDR2 ANQGSEA. This CDR3 has 14 amino acids. V was clipped by 6 bases and J by 2 bases, with 16 bases between them. The CDR3 spells CSVSTEAQNYGYTF. The DNA of the CDR3 is TGCAGCGTCTCTACAGAAGCCCAGAACTATGGCTACACCTTC.

The gene calls are TRBV7-9 and TRBJ2-5; D is uncertain. V lost 5 bases to trimming and J lost 4 bases, with 20 bases between them. Germline CDR1 and CDR2: SEHNR and FQNEAQ (reference sequence). This CDR3 is built from 16 residues. CDR3 region: CASSPDLGSMGETQYF. CDR3 bases: TGTGCCAGCAGCCCCGATTTAGGCTCTATGGGAGAGACCCAGTACTTC.

This clonotype was seen a few times. The rearrangement links TRBV6-5 to TRBJ2-4; 7 nucleotides line up with TRBD1. Germline V CDR1 and CDR2: MNHEY, SVGAGI. This CDR3 comprises 13 residues. After removal of 4 bases from V and 9 bases from J, the junction contained 6 bases not matched to a gene. The CDR3 spells CASSSDRAGIQYF. CDR3 bases: TGTGCCAGCAGTTCTGACAGGGCTGGCATTCAGTACTTC.

This clonotype was observed many times. The rearrangement uses TRBV29-1 and TRBJ2-3; D is perhaps TRBD1 (5 bases). The CDR3 runs 14 residues. The V end was cut by 4 bases, the J end by 2 bases, with 13 bases between. Per germline, CDR1 SQVTM and CDR2 ANQGSEA. CDR3 amino acids: CSVGQTYLTDTQYF. CDR3 coding DNA: TGCAGCGTTGGACAGACGTACCTCACAGATACGCAGTATTTT.

This clonotype was recorded a few times. Mismatch with germline at one junction end may stem from a read error. The chain links TRBV24-1 to TRBJ2-7; TRBD1 agrees at 7 bases. Germline V CDR1 and CDR2: KGHDR, SFDVKD. The length of the CDR3 is 15 residues. CDR3 protein: CATSDTRDSPYEQYF. For the CDR3, the DNA is TGTGCCACCAGTGATACCCGGGACAGTCCCTATGAGCAGTACTTC.